This T cell receptor (beta chain) was found in a study of CD8+ T cells in alopecia areata. The CDR3 consists of 14 residues. V was cut by 3 bases and J by 3 bases, with 10 bases left in between. The germline CDR1 and CDR2 sequences are SGDLS and YYNGEE. cDNA serving as the sequencing template came from extracted, reverse transcribed RNA. Clones were read by immunoSEQ multiplex PCR, and TCRdb kept only the in-frame ones, dropping some. The profile shows some 120,000 clones, roughly 58% of them singletons. Here the sequenced sample was CD4+ T cells sorted from blood, taken at week 0. This receptor was identified in a human donor with alopecia areata. V and J are TRBV9 and TRBJ1-5; a weak D match, TRBD1 (5 bases). The CDR3 region is CASSAGGNNQPQHF. For the CDR3, the DNA is TGTGCCAGCAGCGCGGGGGGAAACAATCAGCCCCAGCATTTT.